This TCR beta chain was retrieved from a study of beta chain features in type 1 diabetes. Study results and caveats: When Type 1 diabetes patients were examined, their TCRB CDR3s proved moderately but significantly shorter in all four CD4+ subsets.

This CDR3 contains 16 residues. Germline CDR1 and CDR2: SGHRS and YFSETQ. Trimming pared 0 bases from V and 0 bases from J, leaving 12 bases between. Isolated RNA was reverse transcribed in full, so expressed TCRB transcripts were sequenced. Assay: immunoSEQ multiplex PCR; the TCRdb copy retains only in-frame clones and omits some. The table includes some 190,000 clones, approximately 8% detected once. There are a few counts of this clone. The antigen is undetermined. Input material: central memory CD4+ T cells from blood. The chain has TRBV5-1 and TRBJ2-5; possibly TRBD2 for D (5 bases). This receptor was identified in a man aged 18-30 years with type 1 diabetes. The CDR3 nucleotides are TGCGCCAGCAGCTTGGCGGCGGGCACAAACCAAGAGACCCAGTACTTC. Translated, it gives CASSLAAGTNQETQYF. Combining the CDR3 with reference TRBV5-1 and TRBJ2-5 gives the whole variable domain KAGVTQTPRYLIKTRGQQVTLSCSPISGHRSVSWYQQTPGQGLQFLFEYFSETQRNKGNFPGRFSGRQFSNSRSEMNVSTLELGDSALYLCASSLAAGTNQETQYFGPGTRLLVL.